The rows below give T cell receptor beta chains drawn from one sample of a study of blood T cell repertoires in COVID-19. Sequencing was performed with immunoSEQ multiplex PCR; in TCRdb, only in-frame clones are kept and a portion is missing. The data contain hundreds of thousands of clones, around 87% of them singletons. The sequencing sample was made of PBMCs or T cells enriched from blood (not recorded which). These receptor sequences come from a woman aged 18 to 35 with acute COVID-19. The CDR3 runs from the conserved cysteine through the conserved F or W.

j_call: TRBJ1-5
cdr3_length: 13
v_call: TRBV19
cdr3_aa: CASSIAPRQPQHF

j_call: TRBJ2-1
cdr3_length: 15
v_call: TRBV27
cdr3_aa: CASSSQGLPYNEQFF

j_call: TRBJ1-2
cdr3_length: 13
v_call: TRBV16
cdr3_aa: CASSQATGYGYTF

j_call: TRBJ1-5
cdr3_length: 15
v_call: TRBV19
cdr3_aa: CASSIGQGGNQPQHF

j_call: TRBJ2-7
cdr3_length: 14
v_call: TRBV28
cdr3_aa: CASSLSGGGREQYF

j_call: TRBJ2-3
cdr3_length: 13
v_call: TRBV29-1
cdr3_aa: CSVGGRSTDTQYF

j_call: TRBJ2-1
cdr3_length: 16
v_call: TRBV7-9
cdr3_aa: CASSSSGRSSYNEQFF

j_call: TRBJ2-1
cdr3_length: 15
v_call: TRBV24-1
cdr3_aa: CATSDPLGGVNEQFF

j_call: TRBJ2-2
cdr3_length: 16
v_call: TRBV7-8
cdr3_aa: CASSGTTSGNTGELFF

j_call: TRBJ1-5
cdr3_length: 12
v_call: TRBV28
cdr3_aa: CASRGGNQPQHF

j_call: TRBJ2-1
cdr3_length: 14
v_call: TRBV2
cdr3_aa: CASSPGGGINEQFF

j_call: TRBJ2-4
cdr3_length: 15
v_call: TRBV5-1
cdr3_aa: CASSSGPISGDIQYF

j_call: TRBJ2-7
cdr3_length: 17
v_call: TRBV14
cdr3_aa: CASSRRSVAAVSYEQYF

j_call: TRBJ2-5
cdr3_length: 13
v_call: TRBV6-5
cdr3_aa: CASSRQVQETQYF

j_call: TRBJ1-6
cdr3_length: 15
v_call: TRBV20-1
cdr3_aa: CSASRDRFADSPLHF

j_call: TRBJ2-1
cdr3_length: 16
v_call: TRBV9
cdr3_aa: CASSVVGGRAGDEQFF